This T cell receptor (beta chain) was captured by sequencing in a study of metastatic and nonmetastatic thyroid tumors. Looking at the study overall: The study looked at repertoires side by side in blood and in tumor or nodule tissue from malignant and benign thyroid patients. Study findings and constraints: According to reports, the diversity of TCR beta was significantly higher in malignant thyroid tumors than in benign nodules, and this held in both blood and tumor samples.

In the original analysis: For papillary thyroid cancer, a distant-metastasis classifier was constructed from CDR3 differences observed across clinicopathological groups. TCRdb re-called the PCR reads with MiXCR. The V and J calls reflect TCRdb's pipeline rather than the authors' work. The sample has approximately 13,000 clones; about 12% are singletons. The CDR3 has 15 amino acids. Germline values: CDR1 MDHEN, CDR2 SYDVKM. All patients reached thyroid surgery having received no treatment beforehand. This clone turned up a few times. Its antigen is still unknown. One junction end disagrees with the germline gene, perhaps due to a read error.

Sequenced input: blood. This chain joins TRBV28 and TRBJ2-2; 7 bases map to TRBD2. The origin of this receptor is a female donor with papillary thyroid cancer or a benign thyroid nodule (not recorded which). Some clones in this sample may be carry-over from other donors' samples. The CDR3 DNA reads TGTGCCAGCAGTTCAGGTACTAGCTCGGGCGGGGGGCTGTTTTTT. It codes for CASSSGTSSGGGLFF.